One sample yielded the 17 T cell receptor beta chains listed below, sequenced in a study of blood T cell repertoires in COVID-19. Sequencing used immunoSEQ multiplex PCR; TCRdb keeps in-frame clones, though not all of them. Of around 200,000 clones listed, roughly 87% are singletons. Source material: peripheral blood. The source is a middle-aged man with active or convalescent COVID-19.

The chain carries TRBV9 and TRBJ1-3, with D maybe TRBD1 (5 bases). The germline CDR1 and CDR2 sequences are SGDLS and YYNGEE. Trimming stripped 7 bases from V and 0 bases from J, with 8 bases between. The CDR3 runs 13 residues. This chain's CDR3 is CASSDSSGNTIYF. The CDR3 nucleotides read TGTGCCAGCTCCGACAGCTCTGGAAACACCATATATTTT.

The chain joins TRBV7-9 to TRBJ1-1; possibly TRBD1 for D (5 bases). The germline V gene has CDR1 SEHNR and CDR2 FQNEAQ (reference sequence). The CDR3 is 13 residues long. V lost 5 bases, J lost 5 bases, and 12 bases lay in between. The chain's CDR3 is CASSPPGLTEAFF. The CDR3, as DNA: TGTGCCAGCAGCCCCCCAGGGTTGACTGAAGCTTTCTTT.

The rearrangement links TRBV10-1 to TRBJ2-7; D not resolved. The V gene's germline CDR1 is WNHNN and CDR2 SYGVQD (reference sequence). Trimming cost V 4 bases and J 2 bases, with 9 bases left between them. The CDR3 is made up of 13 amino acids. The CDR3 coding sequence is TGCGCCAGCAGTGCAGGATTTACCTACGAGCAGTACTTC. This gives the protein CASSAGFTYEQYF.

CDR3 sequence reads: CASRGVRGSPLHF. DNA of the CDR3: TGTGCCAGTAGAGGGGTACGTGGGTCACCCCTCCACTTT. The V and J genes are TRBV19 and TRBJ1-6; a weak D match, TRBD1 (5 bases). The CDR3 has 13 residues. Deletions cut 6 bases from V and 10 bases from J, with 13 bases between. Germline assignment: CDR1 LNHDA and CDR2 SQIVND (reference sequence).

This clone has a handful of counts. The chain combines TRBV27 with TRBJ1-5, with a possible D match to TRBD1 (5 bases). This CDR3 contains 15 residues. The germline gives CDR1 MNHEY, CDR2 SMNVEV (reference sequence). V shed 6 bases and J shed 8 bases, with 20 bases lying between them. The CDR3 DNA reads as TGTGCCAGCAGGGGACTTGCGGGGTTCGGGGAGCCCCAGCATTTT. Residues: CASRGLAGFGEPQHF.

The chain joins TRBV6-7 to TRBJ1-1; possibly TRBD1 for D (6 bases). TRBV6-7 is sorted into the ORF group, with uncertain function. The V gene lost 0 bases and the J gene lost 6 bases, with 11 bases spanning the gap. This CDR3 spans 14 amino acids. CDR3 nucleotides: TGTGCCAGCAGTTACTCCGGGGGGCGGCCTGAAGCTTTCTTT. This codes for CASSYSGGRPEAFF.

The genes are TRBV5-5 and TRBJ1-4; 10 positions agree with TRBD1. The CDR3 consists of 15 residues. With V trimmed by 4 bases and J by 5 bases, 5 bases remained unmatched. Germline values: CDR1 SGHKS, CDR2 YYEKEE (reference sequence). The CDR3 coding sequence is TGTGCCAGCAGCCCATGGACAGGGGGGAATGAAAAACTGTTTTTT. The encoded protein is CASSPWTGGNEKLFF. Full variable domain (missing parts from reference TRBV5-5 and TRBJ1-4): DAGVTQSPTHLIKTRGQQVTLRCSPISGHKSVSWYQQVLGQGPQFIFQYYEKEERGRGNFPDRFSARQFPNYSSELNVNALLLGDSALYLCASSPWTGGNEKLFFGSGTQLSVL.

The CDR3 protein is CASSPDYQPQHF. Written as DNA, the CDR3 is TGTGCCAGCAGTCCCGACTATCAGCCCCAGCATTTT. The V and J genes are TRBV2 and TRBJ1-5; no firm D call. CDR1 is SNHLY and CDR2 is FYNNEI in the germline V gene. The CDR3 has 12 amino acids. Trimming cost V 5 bases and J 5 bases, with 7 bases left between them.

The CDR3, as DNA: TGTGCCAGCAGCCGAAACTACAGGGGCCTCCCCTACGAGCAGTACTTC. Amino acids: CASSRNYRGLPYEQYF. The chain carries TRBV27 and TRBJ2-7, with 7 bases fitting TRBD1. The V gene's germline CDR1 is MNHEY and CDR2 SMNVEV (reference sequence). After removal of 6 bases from V and 2 bases from J, the junction contained 13 bases not matched to a gene. This CDR3 region has 16 residues.

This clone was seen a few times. The CDR3 nucleotides read TGCAGCGTTGGCGGGGGCTGGGGAATGAACACTGAAGCTTTCTTT. Translated: CSVGGGWGMNTEAFF. The rearrangement joins TRBV29-1 to TRBJ1-1, with D possibly matching TRBD1 (6 bases). The CDR3 covers 15 residues. Germline CDR1 and CDR2: SQVTM and ANQGSEA. V lost 4 bases and J lost 0, with 15 bases in between.

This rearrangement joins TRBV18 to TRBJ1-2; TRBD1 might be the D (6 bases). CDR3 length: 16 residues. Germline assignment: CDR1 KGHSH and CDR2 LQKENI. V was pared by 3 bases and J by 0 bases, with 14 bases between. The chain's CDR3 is CASSPSTQGSNYGYTF. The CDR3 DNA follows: TGTGCCAGCTCACCGTCAACACAGGGCTCTAACTATGGCTACACCTTC. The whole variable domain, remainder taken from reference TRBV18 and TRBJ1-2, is NAGVMQNPRHLVRRRGQEARLRCSPMKGHSHVYWYRQLPEEGLKFMVYLQKENIIDESGMPKERFSAEFPKEGPSILRIQQVVRGDSAAYFCASSPSTQGSNYGYTFGSGTRLTVV.

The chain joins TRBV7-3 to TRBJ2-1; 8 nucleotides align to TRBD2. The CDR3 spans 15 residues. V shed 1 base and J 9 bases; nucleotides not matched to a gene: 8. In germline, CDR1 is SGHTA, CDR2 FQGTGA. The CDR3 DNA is TGTGCCAGCAGCTTAAATCGCGGGAGGAAGATTGAGCAGTTCTTC. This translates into CASSLNRGRKIEQFF.

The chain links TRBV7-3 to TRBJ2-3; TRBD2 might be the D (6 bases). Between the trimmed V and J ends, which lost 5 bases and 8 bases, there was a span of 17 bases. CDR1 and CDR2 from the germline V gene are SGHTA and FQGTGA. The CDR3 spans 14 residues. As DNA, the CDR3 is TGTGCCAGCAGCCCAACGGCGGGGTATGGTACGCAGTATTTT. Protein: CASSPTAGYGTQYF.

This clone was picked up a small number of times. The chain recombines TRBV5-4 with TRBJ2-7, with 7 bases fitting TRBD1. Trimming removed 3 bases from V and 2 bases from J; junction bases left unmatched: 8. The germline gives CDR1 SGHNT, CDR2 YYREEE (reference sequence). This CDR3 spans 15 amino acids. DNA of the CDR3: TGTGCCAGCAGCTCCCGACAGGGAGTTACCTACGAGCAGTACTTC. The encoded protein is CASSSRQGVTYEQYF.

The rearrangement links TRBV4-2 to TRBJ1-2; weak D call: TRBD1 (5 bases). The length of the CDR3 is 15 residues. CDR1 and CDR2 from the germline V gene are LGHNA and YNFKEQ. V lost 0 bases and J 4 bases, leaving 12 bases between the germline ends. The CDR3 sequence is CASSQDRGLVYGYTF. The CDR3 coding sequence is TGTGCCAGCAGCCAAGATAGGGGTCTCGTCTATGGCTACACCTTC.

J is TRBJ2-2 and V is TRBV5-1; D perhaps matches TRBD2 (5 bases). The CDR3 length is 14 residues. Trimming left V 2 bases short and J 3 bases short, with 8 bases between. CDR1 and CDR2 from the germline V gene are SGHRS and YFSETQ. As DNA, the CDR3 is TGCGCCAGCAGCTTACGGGGAGACACCGGGGAGCTGTTTTTT. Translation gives CASSLRGDTGELFF.

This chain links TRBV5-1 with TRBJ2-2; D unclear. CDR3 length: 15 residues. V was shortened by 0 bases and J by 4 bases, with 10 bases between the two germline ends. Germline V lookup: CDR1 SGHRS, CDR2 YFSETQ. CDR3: CASSLGGSSTGELFF. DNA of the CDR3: TGCGCCAGCAGCTTGGGAGGCTCAAGCACCGGGGAGCTGTTTTTT. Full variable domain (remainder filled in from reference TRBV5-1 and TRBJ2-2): KAGVTQTPRYLIKTRGQQVTLSCSPISGHRSVSWYQQTPGQGLQFLFEYFSETQRNKGNFPGRFSGRQFSNSRSEMNVSTLELGDSALYLCASSLGGSSTGELFFGEGSRLTVL.